This T cell receptor (beta chain) comes out of a study of T cell responses to AZD1222 COVID-19 vaccine (dated by TCRdb to 2020 to 2022). Turning to the overall study: TCR sequencing was performed for 230 to 250 trial participants, of whom about 200 were given two doses of AZD1222 and approximately 25 were given two doses of MenACWY control vaccine. Trial participants were enrolled into age subgroups of 18-55, 56-69 and 70-plus years, which contained approximately 150, 30 and 60 TCR-sequenced participants, respectively. The investigation overall reported the following: Epitopes outside the regions mutated in the B.1.351 and B.1.1.7 variants were reportedly recognized by nearly half of the unique spike-specific TCRs. After two AZD1222 doses, spike-specific TCR breadth and depth were significantly higher than at day 0 and than in MenACWY recipients. CD4 TCRs associated with the vaccine covered the entire spike protein, and the dominant responses were in regions 160-218 and 743-854. Because no samples from the day 14 peak response were available, repertoires could be characterized only after the peak T cell response. The 56-69-year group was small, and its depth increase did not reach significance, likely because of low power. Participants were mostly white British and included more females than males, and it was suggested by the authors that clonal diversity may have been underestimated. Only five or six AZD1222 recipients were SARS-CoV-2 seropositive at baseline, limiting conclusions about previously exposed vaccinees.

About this clone: The specificity of this receptor is unknown. Per-base qualities were not stored, and no clone one base away is much larger.

The CDR3 regions of human TCRbeta chains were analyzed by immunosequencing. In the original analysis: Repertoire TCRs were matched against a reference library of SARS-CoV-2-specific TCRs generated with the MIRA antigen-specificity platform. Breadth was defined as the fraction of unique TCRs that were SARS-CoV-2-associated, and depth was defined as the fraction of total T cells that were SARS-CoV-2-associated. Using the MIRA data, every spike-specific TCR was mapped to the spike region that the TCR reacted to and assigned to either a CD4 or a CD8 class. Log10-transformed breadth and depth values were compared by one-way ANOVA with Sidak's multiple comparisons tests. The immuneACCESS repertoire file appears here via TCRdb, limited to in-frame rearrangements. These files lack a portion of the clones; in checked studies, under half of the deficit traces to unresolved V genes, and the cause of the others is not known. V, J and clone size derive from that table, while D and trimming were established from the DNA sequence. This sample is represented by some 83,000 clones; about 91% of them were singletons. The biggest ten clones account for around 5.5% of the sample.

CDR1 and CDR2 are drawn from the germline V gene: MDHEN, SYDVKM. From the cysteine up to the phenylalanine, the CDR3 has a length of 14 residues. Only the CDR3 part of the read is kept: 42 bases, read in frame from the first base. The germline ends are 13 bases apart after V is trimmed by 6 bases and J by 4 bases. Per the publication, the time point label means: about 28 days (+/-7) after the second vaccine dose. AZD1222 recipients whose second dose came at about 4 weeks and those whose second dose came at about 12 weeks were combined into one group, since spike-specific TCR depth and breadth did not differ between the two schedules. Samples from vaccinated people were obtained from the UK trials COV001 and COV002, which included a single-blind randomized controlled phase 2/3 trial of AZD1222 (ChAdOx1 nCoV-19) in healthy adults. Trial participant PBMC samples were collected at day 0 and day 28 after the second dose for TCRbeta chain sequencing.

Here the sequenced sample was peripheral blood, taken 28 days after the second AZD1222 dose. The TCR originated in an adult who received the AZD1222 COVID-19 vaccine. The sequence links TRBV28 to TRBJ1-5; D gene: possibly TRBD1, on 5 matching bases. CDR3 sequence: CASSPGFWNQPQHF. The nucleotides are TGTGCCAGCAGCCCAGGGTTTTGGAATCAGCCCCAGCATTTT.